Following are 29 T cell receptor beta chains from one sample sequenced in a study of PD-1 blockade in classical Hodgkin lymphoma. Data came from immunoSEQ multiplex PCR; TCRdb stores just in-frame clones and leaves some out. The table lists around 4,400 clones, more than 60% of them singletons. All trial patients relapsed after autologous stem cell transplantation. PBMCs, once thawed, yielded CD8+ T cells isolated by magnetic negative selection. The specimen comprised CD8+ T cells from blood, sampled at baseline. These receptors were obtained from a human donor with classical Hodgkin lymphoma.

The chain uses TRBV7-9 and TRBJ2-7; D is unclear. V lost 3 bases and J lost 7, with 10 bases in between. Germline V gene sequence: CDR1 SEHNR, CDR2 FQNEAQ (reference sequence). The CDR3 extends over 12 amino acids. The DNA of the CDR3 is TGTGCCAGCAGCTTTCCTCCCGCAGAGCAGTACTTC. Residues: CASSFPPAEQYF.

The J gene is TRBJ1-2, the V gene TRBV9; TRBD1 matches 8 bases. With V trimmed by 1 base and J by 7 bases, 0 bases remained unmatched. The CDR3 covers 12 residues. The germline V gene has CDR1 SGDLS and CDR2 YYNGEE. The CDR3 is CASSVQGAGYTF. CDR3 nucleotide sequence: TGTGCCAGCAGCGTACAGGGGGCTGGCTACACCTTC.

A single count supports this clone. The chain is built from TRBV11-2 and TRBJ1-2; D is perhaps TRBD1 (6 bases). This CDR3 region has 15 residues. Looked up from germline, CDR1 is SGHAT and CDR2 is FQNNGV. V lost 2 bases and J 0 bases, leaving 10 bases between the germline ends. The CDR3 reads CASSLKTGPNYGYTF. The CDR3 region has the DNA TGTGCCAGCAGCTTAAAGACAGGACCTAACTATGGCTACACCTTC.

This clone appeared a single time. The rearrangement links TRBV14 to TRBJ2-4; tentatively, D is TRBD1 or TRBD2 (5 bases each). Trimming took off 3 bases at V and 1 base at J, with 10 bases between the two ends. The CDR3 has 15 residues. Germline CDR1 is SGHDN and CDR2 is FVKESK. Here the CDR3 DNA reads TGTGCCAGCAGCCACGGGGCGAGGGCCAAAAACATTCAGTACTTC. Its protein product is CASSHGARAKNIQYF.

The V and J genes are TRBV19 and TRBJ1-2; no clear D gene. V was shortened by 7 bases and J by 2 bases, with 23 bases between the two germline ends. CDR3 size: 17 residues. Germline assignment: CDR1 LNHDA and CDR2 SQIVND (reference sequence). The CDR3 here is CASNRSRPALPNYGYTF. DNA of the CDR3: TGTGCCAGTAACCGTAGCCGGCCAGCCCTCCCCAACTATGGCTACACCTTC. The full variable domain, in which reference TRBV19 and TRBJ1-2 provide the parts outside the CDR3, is DGGITQSPKYLFRKEGQNVTLSCEQNLNHDAMYWYRQDPGQGLRLIYYSQIVNDFQKGDIAEGYSVSREKKESFPLTVTSAQKNPTAFYLCASNRSRPALPNYGYTFGSGTRLTVV.

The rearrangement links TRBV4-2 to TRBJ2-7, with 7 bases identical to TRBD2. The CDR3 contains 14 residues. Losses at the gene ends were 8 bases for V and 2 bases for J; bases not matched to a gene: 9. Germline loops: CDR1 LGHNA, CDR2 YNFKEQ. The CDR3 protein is CASSPKAGTYEQYF. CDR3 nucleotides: TGTGCCAGCTCCCCCAAAGCGGGGACCTACGAGCAGTACTTC.

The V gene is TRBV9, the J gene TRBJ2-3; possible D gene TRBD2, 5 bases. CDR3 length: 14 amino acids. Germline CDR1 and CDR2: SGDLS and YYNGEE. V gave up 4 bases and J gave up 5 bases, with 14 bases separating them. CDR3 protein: CASSSGSAGDTQYF. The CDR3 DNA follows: TGTGCCAGCAGCTCGGGATCAGCTGGAGATACGCAGTATTTT.

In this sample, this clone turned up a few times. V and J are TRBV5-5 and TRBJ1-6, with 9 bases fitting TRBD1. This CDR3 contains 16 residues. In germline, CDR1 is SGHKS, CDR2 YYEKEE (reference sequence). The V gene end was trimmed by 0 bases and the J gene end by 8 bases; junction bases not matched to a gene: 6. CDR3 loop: CASSLAKGQGYSPLHF. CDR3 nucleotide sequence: TGTGCCAGCAGCTTGGCCAAGGGACAGGGTTATTCACCCCTCCACTTT. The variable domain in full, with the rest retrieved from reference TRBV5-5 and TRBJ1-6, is DAGVTQSPTHLIKTRGQQVTLRCSPISGHKSVSWYQQVLGQGPQFIFQYYEKEERGRGNFPDRFSARQFPNYSSELNVNALLLGDSALYLCASSLAKGQGYSPLHFGNGTRLTVT.

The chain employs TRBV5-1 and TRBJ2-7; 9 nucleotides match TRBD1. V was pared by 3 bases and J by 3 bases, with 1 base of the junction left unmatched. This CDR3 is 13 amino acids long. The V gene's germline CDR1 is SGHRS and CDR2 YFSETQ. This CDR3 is CASSWGQGYEQYF. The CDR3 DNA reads TGCGCCAGCAGCTGGGGACAGGGCTACGAGCAGTACTTC.

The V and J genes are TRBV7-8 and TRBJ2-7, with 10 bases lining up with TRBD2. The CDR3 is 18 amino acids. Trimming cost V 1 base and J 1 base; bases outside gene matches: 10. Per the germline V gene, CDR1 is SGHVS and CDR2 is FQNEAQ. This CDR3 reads CASSLGPPIAGGSYEQYF. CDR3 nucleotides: TGTGCCAGCAGCTTAGGCCCCCCCATAGCGGGGGGTTCCTACGAGCAGTACTTC.

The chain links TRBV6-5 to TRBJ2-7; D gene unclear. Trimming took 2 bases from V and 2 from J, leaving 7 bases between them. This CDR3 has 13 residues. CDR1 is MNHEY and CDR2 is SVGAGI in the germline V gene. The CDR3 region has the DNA TGTGCCAGCAGTTACCCTCCAGCCTACGAGCAGTACTTC. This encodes CASSYPPAYEQYF.

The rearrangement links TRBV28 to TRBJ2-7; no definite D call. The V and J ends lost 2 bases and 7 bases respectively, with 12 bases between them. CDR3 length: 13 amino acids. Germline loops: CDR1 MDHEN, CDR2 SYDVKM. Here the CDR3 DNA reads TGTGCCAGCAGTTTACTTCGGGTGCGTGAGCAGTACTTC. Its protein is CASSLLRVREQYF.

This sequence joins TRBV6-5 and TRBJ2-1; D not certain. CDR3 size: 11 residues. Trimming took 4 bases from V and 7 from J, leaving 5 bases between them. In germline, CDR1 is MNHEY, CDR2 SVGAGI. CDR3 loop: CASSFRNEQFF. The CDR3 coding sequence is TGTGCCAGCAGTTTCCGAAATGAGCAGTTCTTC.

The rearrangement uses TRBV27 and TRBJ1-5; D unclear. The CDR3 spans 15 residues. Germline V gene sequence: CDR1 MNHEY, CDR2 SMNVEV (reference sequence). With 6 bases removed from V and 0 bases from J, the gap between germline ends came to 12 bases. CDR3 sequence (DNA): TGTGCCAGCAGACCTGGACTGATTAGCAATCAGCCCCAGCATTTT. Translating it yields CASRPGLISNQPQHF.

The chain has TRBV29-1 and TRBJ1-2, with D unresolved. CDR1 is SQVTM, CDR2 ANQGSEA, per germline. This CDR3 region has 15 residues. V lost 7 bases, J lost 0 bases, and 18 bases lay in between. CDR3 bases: TGCAGCGCCTCACCCCTGACACGAACTAACTATGGCTACACCTTC. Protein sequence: CSASPLTRTNYGYTF.

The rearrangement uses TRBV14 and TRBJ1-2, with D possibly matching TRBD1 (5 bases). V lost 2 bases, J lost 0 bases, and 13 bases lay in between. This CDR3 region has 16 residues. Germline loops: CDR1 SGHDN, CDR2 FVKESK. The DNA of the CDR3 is TGTGCCAGCAGCCAAAAGGGGCGTGGACCTAACTATGGCTACACCTTC. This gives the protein CASSQKGRGPNYGYTF.

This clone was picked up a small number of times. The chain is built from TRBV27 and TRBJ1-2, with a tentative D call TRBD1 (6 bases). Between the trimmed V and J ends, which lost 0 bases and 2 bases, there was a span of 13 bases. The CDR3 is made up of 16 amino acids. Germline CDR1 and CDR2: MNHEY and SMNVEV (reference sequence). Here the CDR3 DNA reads TGTGCCAGCAGTTTATCGATTATAGGGGGGAACTATGGCTACACCTTC. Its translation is CASSLSIIGGNYGYTF.

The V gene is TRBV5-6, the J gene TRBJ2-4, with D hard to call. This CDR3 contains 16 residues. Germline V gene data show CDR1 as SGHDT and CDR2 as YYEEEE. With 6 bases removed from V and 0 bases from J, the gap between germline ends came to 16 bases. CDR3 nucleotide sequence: TGTGCCAGCACCCTCCGGGCAGCTTTAGCCAAAAACATTCAGTACTTC. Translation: CASTLRAALAKNIQYF.

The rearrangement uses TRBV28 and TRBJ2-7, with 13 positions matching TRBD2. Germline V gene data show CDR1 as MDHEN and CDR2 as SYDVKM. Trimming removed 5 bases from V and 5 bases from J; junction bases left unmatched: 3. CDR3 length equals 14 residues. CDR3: CASSLLAGGDEQYF. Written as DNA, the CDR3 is TGTGCCAGCAGTCTACTAGCGGGAGGGGACGAGCAGTACTTC.

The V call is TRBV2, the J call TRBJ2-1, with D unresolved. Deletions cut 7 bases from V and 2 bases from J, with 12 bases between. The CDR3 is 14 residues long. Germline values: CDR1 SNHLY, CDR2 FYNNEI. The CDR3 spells CASNSRSPYNEQFF. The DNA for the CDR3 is TGTGCCAGCAATAGCAGGAGCCCCTACAATGAGCAGTTCTTC.

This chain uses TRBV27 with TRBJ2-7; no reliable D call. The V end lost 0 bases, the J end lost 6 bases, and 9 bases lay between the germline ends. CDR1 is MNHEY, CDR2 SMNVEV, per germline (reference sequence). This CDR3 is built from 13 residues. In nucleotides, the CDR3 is TGTGCCAGCAGTTTATCGCCCCCCGGCGAGCAGTACTTC. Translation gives CASSLSPPGEQYF.

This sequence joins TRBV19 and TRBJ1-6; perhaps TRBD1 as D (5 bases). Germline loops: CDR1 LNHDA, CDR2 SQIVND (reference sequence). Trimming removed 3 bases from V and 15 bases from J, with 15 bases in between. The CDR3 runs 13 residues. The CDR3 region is CASSMGPRGNLHF. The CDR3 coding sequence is TGTGCCAGTAGTATGGGACCCAGAGGGAACCTCCACTTT.

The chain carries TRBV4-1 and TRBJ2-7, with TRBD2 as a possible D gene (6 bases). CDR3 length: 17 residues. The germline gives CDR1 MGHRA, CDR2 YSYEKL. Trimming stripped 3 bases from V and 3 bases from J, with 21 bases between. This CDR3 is CASSQSNSLGGGYEQYF. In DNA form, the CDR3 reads TGCGCCAGCAGCCAGTCCAACTCCCTGGGGGGAGGCTACGAGCAGTACTTC.

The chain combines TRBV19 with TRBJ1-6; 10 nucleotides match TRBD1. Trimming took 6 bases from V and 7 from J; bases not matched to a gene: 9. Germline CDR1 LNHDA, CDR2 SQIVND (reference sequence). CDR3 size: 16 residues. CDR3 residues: CASSYLRDRGNSPLHF. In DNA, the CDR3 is TGTGCCAGTAGCTACCTACGGGACAGGGGAAATTCACCCCTCCACTTT.

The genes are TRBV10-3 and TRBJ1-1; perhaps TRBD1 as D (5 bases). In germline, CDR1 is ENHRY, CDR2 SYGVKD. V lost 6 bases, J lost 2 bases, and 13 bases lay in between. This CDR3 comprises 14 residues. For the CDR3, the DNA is TGTGCCATCAGACGCCGGGACGGAAACACTGAAGCTTTCTTT. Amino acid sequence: CAIRRRDGNTEAFF.

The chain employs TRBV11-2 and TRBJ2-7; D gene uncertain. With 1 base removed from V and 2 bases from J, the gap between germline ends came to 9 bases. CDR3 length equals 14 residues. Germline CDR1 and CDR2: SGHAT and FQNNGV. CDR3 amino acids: CASSLGTVAYEQYF. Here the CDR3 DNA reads TGTGCCAGCAGCTTAGGGACGGTCGCCTACGAGCAGTACTTC.

CDR3 nucleotide sequence: TGCAGCGTTGAAGATCCGGGGACAGGGCTCTACGAGCAGTACTTC. Translating gives CSVEDPGTGLYEQYF. The chain is built from TRBV29-1 and TRBJ2-7; TRBD1 matches 9 bases. Germline V gene data show CDR1 as SQVTM and CDR2 as ANQGSEA. Trimming cost V 0 bases and J 3 bases; bases outside gene matches: 6. This CDR3 is built from 15 residues.

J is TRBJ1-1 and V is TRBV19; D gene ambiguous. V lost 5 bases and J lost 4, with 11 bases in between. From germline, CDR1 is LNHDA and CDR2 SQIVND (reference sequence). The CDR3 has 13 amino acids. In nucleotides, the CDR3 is TGTGCCAGTAGTCCGCGGATGGCCACTGAAGCTTTCTTT. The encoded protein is CASSPRMATEAFF.

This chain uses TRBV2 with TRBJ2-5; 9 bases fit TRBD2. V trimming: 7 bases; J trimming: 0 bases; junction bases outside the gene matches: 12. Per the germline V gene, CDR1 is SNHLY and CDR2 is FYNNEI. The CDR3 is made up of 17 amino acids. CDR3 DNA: TGTGCCAGCATCAGGGCTGACGGCGGGAGGGACCAAGAGACCCAGTACTTC. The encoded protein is CASIRADGGRDQETQYF.